The sequence of this TCR beta chain was determined in a study of human T cells and chemical hapten exposure. Study-wide context: The study lasted approximately 25 weeks, and patients were dosed weekly with diphenylcyclopropenone on the scalp throughout. Variability of per-sample TCR yields stemmed mainly from small differences in pooled library volume.

Time point specified: pre-sensitization, week 0. Treatment indicated: therapeutic diphenylcyclopropenone sensitization with weekly scalp DPC. Blood collection happened ahead of applying each patch test. The CDR3 has 12 amino acids. V was trimmed by 7 bases and J by 1 base, leaving 8 bases between them. CDR1 is MNHNS and CDR2 is SASEGT in the germline V gene. TCRdb reprocessed the RACE reads via MiXCR and lists one record per CDR3 protein. The table includes 55,000 to 75,000 distinct CDR3 sequences, roughly 6.7% detected once. This clonotype was detected ten times or more. The V call is TRBV6-1, the J call TRBJ2-7, with D perhaps TRBD2 (5 bases). This TCR derives from a woman in her twenties or thirties with alopecia areata. Some clones in this sample may be carry-over from other donors' samples. The sequences come from whole blood, collected in connection with sensitization to the hapten diphenylcyclopropenone (DPC). The CDR3 nucleotides read TGTGCCAGCAACGGGGATTCCTACGAGCAGTACTTC. Translated, it gives CASNGDSYEQYF.